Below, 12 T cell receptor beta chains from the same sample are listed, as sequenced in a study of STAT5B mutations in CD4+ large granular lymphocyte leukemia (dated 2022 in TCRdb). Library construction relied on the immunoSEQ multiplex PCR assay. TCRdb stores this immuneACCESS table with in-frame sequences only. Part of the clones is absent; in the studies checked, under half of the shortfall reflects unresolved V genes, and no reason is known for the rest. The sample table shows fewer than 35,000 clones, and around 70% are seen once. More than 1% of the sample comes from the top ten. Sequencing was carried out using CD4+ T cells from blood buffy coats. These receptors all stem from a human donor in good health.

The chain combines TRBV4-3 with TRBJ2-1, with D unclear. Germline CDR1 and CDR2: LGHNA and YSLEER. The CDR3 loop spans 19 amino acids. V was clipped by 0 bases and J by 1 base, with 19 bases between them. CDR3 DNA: TGCGCCAGCAGCCAAGATTTTAAAAATACTCTGCTGTCCTACAATGAGCAGTTCTTC. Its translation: CASSQDFKNTLLSYNEQFF.

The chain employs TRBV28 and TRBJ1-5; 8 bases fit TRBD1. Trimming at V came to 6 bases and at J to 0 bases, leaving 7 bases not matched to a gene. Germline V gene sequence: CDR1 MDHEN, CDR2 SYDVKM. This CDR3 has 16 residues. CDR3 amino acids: CASSFTGTGSNQPQHF. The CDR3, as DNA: TGTGCCAGCAGCTTCACCGGGACAGGTAGCAATCAGCCCCAGCATTTT.

The CDR3 loop reads CASRPISGFEQYF. The CDR3 DNA sequence: TGTGCCAGCAGACCGATCTCCGGGTTCGAGCAGTACTTC. This chain joins TRBV27 and TRBJ2-7; D ambiguous. V lost 6 bases, J lost 6 bases, and 15 bases lay in between. CDR3 length: 13 residues. Germline loops: CDR1 MNHEY, CDR2 SMNVEV (reference sequence).

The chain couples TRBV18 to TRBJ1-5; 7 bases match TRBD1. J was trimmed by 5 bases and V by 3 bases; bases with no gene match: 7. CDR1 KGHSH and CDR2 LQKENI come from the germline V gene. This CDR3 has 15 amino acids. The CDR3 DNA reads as TGTGCCAGCTCACCCTTGGGACAGTTCGATCAGCCCCAGCATTTT. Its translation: CASSPLGQFDQPQHF.

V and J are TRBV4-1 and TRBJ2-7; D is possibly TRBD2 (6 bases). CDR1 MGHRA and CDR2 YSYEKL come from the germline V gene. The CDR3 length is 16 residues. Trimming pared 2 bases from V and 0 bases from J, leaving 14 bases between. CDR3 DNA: TGCGCCAGCAGCCAACGCTCTAGCGATAGCTCCTACGAGCAGTACTTC. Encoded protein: CASSQRSSDSSYEQYF.

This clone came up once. CDR3 nucleotides: TGTGCCATCAGTGAAGGGGGCCTAGAGACCCAGTACTTC. Translated: CAISEGGLETQYF. The chain links TRBV10-3 to TRBJ2-5; the match to TRBD1 covers 7 bases. V shed 3 bases, J shed 4 bases, and the junction held 2 bases outside the gene matches. Germline V CDR1 and CDR2: ENHRY, SYGVKD. This CDR3 has 13 amino acids.

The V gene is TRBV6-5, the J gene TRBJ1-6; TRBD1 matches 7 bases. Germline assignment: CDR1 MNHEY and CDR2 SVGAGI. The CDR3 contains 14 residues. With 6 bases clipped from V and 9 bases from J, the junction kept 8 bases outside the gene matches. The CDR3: CASRSGTEASPLHF. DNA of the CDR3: TGTGCCAGCAGGTCCGGGACAGAGGCTTCACCCCTCCACTTT.

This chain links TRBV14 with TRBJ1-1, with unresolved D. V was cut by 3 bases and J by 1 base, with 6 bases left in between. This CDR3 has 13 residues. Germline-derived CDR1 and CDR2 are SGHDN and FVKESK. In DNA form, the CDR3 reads TGTGCCAGCAGCCAGTCGAAGAACACTGAAGCTTTCTTT. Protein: CASSQSKNTEAFF.

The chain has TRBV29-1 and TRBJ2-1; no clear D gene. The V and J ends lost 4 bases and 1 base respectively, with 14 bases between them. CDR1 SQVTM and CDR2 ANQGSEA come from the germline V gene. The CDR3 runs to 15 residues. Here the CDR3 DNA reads TGCAGCGTTGGAAAAACCCCGGAATCCTACAATGAGCAGTTCTTC. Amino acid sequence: CSVGKTPESYNEQFF.

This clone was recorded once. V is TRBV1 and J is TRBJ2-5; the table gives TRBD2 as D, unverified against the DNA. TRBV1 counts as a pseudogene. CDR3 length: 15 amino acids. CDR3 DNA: TGCACCAGCAGCCCCCCCCCGGGTCGGCAAGAGACCCAGTACTTC. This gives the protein CTSSPPPGRQETQYF.

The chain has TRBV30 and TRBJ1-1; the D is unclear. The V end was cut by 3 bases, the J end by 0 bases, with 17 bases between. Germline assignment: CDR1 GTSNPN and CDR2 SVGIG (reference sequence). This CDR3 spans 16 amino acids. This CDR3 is CAWRGPGIALNTEAFF. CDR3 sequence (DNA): TGTGCCTGGAGAGGCCCCGGGATAGCTTTGAACACTGAAGCTTTCTTT. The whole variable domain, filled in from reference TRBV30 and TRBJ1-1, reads SQTIHQWPATLVQPVGSPLSLECTVEGTSNPNLYWYRQAAGRGLQLLFYSVGIGQISSEVPQNLSASRPQDRQFILSSKKLLLSDSGFYLCAWRGPGIALNTEAFFGQGTRLTVV.

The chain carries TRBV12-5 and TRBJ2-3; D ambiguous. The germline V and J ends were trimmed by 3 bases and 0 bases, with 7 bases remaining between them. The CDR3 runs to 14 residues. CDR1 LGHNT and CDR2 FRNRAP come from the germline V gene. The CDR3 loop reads CASGFTFSTDTQYF. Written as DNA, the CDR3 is TGTGCTAGTGGTTTTACATTCAGCACAGATACGCAGTATTTT.